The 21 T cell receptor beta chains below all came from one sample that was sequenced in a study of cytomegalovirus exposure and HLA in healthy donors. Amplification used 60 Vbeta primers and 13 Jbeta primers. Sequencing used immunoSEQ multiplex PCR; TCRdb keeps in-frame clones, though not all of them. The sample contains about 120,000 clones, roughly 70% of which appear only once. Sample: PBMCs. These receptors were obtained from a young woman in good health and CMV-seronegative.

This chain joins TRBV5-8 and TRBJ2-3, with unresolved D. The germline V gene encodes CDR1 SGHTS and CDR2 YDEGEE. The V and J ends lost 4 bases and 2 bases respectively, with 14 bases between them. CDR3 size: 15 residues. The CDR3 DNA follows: TGTGCCAGCAGCCTCAATGGTCGGTCCACAGATACGCAGTATTTT. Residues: CASSLNGRSTDTQYF.

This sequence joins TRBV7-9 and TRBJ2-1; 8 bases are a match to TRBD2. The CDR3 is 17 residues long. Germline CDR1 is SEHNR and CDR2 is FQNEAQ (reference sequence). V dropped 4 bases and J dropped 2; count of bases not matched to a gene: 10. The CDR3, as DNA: TGTGCCAGCAGCTCTACTCGGGTAGCGGGGACCTACAATGAGCAGTTCTTC. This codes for CASSSTRVAGTYNEQFF.

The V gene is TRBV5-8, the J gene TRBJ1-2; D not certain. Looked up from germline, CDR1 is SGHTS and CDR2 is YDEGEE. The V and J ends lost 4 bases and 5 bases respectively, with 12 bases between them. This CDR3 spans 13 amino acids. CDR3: CASSPYIKYGYTF. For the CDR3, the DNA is TGTGCCAGCAGCCCTTACATCAAATATGGCTACACCTTC. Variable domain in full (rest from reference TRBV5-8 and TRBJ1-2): EAGVTQSPTHLIKTRGQQATLRCSPISGHTSVYWYQQALGLGLQFLLWYDEGEERNRGNFPPRFSGRQFPNYSSELNVNALELEDSALYLCASSPYIKYGYTFGSGTRLTVV.

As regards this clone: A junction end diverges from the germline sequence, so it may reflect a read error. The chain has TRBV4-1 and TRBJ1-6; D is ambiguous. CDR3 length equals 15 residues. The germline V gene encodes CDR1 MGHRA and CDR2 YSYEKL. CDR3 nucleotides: TGCGCCAGCAGCCCCACCGGGGATGAGAATTCACACCTCCACTTT. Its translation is CASSPTGDENSHLHF.

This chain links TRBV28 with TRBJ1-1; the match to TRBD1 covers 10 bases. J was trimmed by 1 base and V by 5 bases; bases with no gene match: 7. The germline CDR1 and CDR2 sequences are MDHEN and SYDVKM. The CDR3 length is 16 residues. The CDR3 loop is CASSSDRGLGNTEAFF. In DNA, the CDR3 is TGTGCCAGCAGTAGTGACAGGGGGCTTGGGAACACTGAAGCTTTCTTT.

The CDR3 coding sequence is TGTGCCAGCAGTTTACTAGCGGGGTTCGGAGAGACCCAGTACTTC. It encodes CASSLLAGFGETQYF. The chain carries TRBV27 and TRBJ2-5, with 9 nucleotides matching TRBD2. Germline loops: CDR1 MNHEY, CDR2 SMNVEV (reference sequence). The length of the CDR3 is 15 residues. V trimming: 2 bases; J trimming: 4 bases; junction bases outside the gene matches: 5.

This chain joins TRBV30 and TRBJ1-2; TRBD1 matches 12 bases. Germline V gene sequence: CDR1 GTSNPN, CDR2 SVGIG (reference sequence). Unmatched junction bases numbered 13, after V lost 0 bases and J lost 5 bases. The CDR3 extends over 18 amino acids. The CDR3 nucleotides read TGTGCCTGGAGTGTCGGGACAGGGGGCGCAACAGGGGTTTATGGCTACACCTTC. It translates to CAWSVGTGGATGVYGYTF.

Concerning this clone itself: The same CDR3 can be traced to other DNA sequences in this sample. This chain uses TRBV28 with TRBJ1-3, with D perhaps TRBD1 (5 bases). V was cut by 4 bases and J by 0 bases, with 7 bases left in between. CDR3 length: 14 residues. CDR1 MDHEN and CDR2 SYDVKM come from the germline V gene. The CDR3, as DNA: TGTGCCAGCAGTTCAGGACACTCTGGAAACACCATATATTTT. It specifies CASSSGHSGNTIYF.

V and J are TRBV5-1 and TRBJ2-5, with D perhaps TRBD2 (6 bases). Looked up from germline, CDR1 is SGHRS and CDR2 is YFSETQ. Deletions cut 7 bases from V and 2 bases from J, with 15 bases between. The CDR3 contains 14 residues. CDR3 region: CASDGGGLQETQYF. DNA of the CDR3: TGCGCCAGCGACGGGGGTGGCCTACAAGAGACCCAGTACTTC.

The CDR3 DNA is TGTGCCAGCAGCGTAGTTGACGGGACAGGGGTCACAGATACGCAGTATTTT. This translates into CASSVVDGTGVTDTQYF. The V gene is TRBV9, the J gene TRBJ2-3, with 10 bases that match TRBD1. CDR1 and CDR2 (germline): SGDLS, YYNGEE. CDR3 length equals 17 residues. Trimming took 0 bases from V and 2 from J; bases not matched to a gene: 6.

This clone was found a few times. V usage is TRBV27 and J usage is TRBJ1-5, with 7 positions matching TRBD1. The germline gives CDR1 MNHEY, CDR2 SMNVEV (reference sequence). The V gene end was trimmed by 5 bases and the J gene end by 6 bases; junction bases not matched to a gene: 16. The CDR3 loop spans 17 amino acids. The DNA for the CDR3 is TGTGCCAGCAGTCCTCGACAGGGAAGTATCCCCAGTCAGCCCCAGCATTTT. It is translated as CASSPRQGSIPSQPQHF.

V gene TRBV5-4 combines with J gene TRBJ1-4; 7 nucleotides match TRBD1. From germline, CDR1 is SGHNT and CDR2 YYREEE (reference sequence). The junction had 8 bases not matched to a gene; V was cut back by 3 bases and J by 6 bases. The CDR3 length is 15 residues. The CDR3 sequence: CASSYRQGIHEKLFF. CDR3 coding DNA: TGTGCCAGCAGCTACAGACAGGGCATTCATGAAAAACTGTTTTTT.

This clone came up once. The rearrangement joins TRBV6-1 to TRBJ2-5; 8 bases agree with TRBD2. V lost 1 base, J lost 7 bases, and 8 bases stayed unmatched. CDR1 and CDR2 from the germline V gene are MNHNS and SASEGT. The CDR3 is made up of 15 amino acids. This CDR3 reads CASSEDGLAGRTQYF. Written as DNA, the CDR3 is TGTGCCAGCAGTGAAGACGGACTAGCAGGGCGGACCCAGTACTTC.

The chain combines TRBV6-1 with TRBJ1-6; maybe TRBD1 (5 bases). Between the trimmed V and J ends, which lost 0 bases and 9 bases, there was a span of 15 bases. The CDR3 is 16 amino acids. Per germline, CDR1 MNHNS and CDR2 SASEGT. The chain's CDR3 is CASSEAARGDPSPLHF. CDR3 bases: TGTGCCAGCAGTGAAGCGGCCCGGGGGGACCCTTCACCCCTCCACTTT.

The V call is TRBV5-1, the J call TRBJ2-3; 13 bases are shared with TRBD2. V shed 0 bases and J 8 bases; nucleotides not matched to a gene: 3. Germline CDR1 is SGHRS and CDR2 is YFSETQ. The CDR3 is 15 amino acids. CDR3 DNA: TGCGCCAGCAGCTTGGTCAGGACTAGCGGGAGTACGCAGTATTTT. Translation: CASSLVRTSGSTQYF.

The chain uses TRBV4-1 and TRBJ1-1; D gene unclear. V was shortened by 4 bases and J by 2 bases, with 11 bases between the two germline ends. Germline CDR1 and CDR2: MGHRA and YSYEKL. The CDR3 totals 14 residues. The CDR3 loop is CASSRSTLNTEAFF. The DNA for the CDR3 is TGCGCCAGCAGCCGGAGCACACTCAACACTGAAGCTTTCTTT.

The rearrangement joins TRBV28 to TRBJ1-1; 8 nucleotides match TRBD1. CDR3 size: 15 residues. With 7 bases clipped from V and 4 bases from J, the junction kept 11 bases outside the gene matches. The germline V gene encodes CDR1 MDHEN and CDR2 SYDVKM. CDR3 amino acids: CASTRQLTGGTEAFF. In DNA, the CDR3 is TGTGCCAGCACCCGACAGTTAACAGGGGGCACTGAAGCTTTCTTT.

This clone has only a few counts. The CDR3 reads CASSRIGTGYNEKLFF. CDR3 nucleotide sequence: TGTGCCAGCAGCCGGATAGGGACAGGATATAATGAAAAACTGTTTTTT. The rearrangement joins TRBV27 to TRBJ1-4; 8 nucleotides match TRBD1. Losses at the gene ends were 6 bases for V and 4 bases for J; bases not matched to a gene: 10. The V gene's germline CDR1 is MNHEY and CDR2 SMNVEV (reference sequence). The CDR3 contains 16 residues.

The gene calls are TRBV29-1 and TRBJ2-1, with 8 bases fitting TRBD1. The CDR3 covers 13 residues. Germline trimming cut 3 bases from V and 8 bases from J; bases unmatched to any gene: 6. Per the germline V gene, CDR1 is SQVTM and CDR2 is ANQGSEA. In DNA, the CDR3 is TGCAGCGTTGACCGGACAGGGATCTATGAGCAGTTCTTC. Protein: CSVDRTGIYEQFF.

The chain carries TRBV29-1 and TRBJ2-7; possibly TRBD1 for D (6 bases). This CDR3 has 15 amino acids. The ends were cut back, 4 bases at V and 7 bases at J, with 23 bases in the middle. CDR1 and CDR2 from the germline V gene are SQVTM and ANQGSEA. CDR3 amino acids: CSVGAGTPSEAEQYF. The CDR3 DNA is TGCAGCGTTGGGGCCGGGACACCAAGCGAGGCGGAGCAGTACTTC.

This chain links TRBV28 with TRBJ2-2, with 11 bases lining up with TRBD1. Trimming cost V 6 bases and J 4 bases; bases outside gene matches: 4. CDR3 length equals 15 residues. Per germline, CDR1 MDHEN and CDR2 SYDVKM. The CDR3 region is CASSTGQGATGELFF. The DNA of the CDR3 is TGTGCCAGCAGCACCGGACAGGGGGCCACCGGGGAGCTGTTTTTT.